These T cell receptor beta chains were read from a single sample in a study of blood T cells in healthy people across ages. TCRdb redid the calling of the 5' RACE reads with MiXCR, one entry per CDR3 protein. This sample has 1,500,000 or so distinct CDR3 sequences, with approximately 59% found just once. Input material: blood. Receptor source: a young man in good health. CDR3s include the opening cysteine and the closing phenylalanine or tryptophan. Fields, in order: D gene, J gene, clone size, V gene, CDR3 protein, CDR3 DNA. D genes are given only for firm matches. Expanded clones get a size class; other rows say once, few or many, or leave the size out.

>NA|TRBJ1-1|NA|TRBV27
CASRPLGRPGAFF
TGTGCCAGCAGGCCCTTGGGCCGACCGGGAGCTTTCTTT
>NA|TRBJ2-7|NA|TRBV5-1
CASSRNGDKSYEQYF
TGCGCCAGCAGCCGCAACGGGGACAAATCCTACGAGCAGTACTTC
>NA|TRBJ2-5|NA|TRBV4-2
CASSLRDDQETQYF
TGTGCCAGCAGCCTCCGGGACGACCAAGAGACCCAGTACTTC
>NA|TRBJ2-5|NA|TRBV6-6
CASRLGELPEETQYF
TGTGCCAGCAGGCTAGGGGAACTGCCGGAAGAGACCCAGTACTTC
>NA|TRBJ2-3|NA|TRBV18
CASSPVEGVATDTQYF
TGTGCCAGCTCACCGGTGGAGGGAGTTGCGACAGATACGCAGTATTTT
>NA|TRBJ2-7|NA|TRBV7-2
CASSFYRAGGYEQYF
TGTGCCAGCAGCTTTTACAGGGCCGGGGGGTACGAGCAGTACTTC
>NA|TRBJ2-7|NA|TRBV5-1
CASSWEGQIYEQYF
TGCGCCAGCAGCTGGGAGGGACAGATATACGAGCAGTACTTC
>TRBD1|TRBJ1-5|NA|TRBV29-1
CSVRDRGGQPQHF
TGCAGCGTCAGGGACAGGGGTGGACAGCCCCAGCATTTT
>NA|TRBJ1-2|once|TRBV4-1
CASSQPDRPANYGYTF
TGCGCCAGCAGCCAGCCAGACAGGCCAGCTAACTATGGCTACACCTTC
>NA|TRBJ2-7|NA|TRBV27
CASRSYRESYEQYF
TGTGCCAGCAGGTCATACAGGGAAAGTTACGAGCAGTACTTC
>NA|TRBJ1-2|few|TRBV25-1
CASSDWGNGYTF
TGTGCCAGCAGTGATTGGGGGAATGGCTACACCTTC
>NA|TRBJ2-3|NA|TRBV6-5
CASRGVRAEDTQYF
TGTGCCAGCAGGGGGGTGAGGGCTGAAGATACGCAGTATTTT
>TRBD2|TRBJ2-5|NA|TRBV9
CASSVSLAGGETQYF
TGTGCCAGCAGCGTAAGCCTAGCGGGGGGAGAGACCCAGTACTTC
>TRBD2|TRBJ2-5|few|TRBV29-1
CSVVKREIGETQYF
TGCAGCGTTGTCAAGCGGGAGATCGGCGAGACCCAGTACTTC
>NA|TRBJ2-3|NA|TRBV25-1
CASSLHSPADTQYF
TGTGCCAGCAGTCTACATTCCCCCGCAGATACGCAGTATTTT
>NA|TRBJ2-7|NA|TRBV7-9
CASSAFPRPGDEQYF
TGTGCCAGCAGCGCCTTCCCCCGACCCGGCGACGAGCAGTACTTC
>TRBD2|TRBJ2-1|NA|TRBV20-1
CSAPGLAGSGYNEQFF
TGCAGTGCCCCGGGACTAGCGGGAAGCGGATACAATGAGCAGTTCTTC
>NA|TRBJ2-7|NA|TRBV7-8
CASSTRESGPYEQYF
TGTGCCAGCAGCACCCGGGAAAGTGGGCCCTACGAGCAGTACTTC
>NA|TRBJ2-5|NA|TRBV7-9
CASSFTWTDQETQYF
TGTGCCAGCAGCTTCACTTGGACCGACCAAGAGACCCAGTACTTC
>TRBD1|TRBJ2-5|NA|TRBV7-2
CATTGQGQEAQYF
TGTGCCACCACAGGACAGGGACAAGAGGCCCAGTACTTC
>TRBD1|TRBJ2-5|few|TRBV29-1
CSVETGRGNLETQYF
TGCAGCGTTGAGACCGGCAGGGGGAATTTGGAGACCCAGTACTTC
>NA|TRBJ2-5|NA|TRBV5-1
CASSWRSSSEPKETQYF
TGCGCCAGCAGCTGGAGGAGCAGTTCAGAACCCAAAGAGACCCAGTACTTC
>NA|TRBJ2-1|NA|TRBV5-1
CASSSQEGFRYNEQFF
TGCGCCAGCAGCTCCCAGGAGGGGTTTCGGTACAATGAGCAGTTCTTC
>NA|TRBJ1-2|NA|TRBV29-1
CSVAGRYNYGYTF
TGCAGCGTAGCGGGACGGTATAACTATGGCTACACCTTC
>NA|TRBJ1-2|few|TRBV12-3/TRBV12-4
CASSPGPLRRGYTF
TGTGCCAGCAGCCCGGGTCCTCTCCGCCGTGGCTACACCTTC
>NA|TRBJ2-4|NA|TRBV4-1
CASSERALAKNIQYF
TGCGCCAGCAGCGAACGAGCTTTAGCCAAAAACATTCAGTACTTC
>NA|TRBJ1-2|NA|TRBV4-1
CASSQDSPNNHGHYGYTF
TGCGCCAGCAGCCAAGATTCCCCCAATAATCACGGCCACTATGGCTACACCTTC
>NA|TRBJ1-2|NA|TRBV6-4
CASSEGVGDYGYTF
TGTGCCAGCAGTGAGGGGGTGGGAGACTATGGCTACACCTTC
>NA|TRBJ1-5|NA|TRBV27
CASSLYFGNQPQHF
TGTGCCAGCAGTTTGTACTTCGGGAATCAGCCCCAGCATTTT
>TRBD2|TRBJ2-7|NA|TRBV3-1
CASSQVDGGDSYEQYF
TGTGCCAGCAGCCAAGTAGACGGGGGGGACTCCTACGAGCAGTACTTC
>NA|TRBJ2-2|NA|TRBV9
CASSVIHSRNTGELFF
TGTGCCAGCAGCGTAATTCACAGTAGGAACACCGGGGAGCTGTTTTTT
>TRBD1|TRBJ2-7|few|TRBV12-3/TRBV12-4
CASRFPKGAPTPYEQYF
TGTGCCAGCAGGTTCCCCAAGGGGGCTCCCACCCCCTACGAGCAGTACTTC
>TRBD1|TRBJ2-7|NA|TRBV7-2
CASSLGGQGTIYEQYF
TGTGCCAGCAGCTTAGGGGGACAGGGAACTATATACGAGCAGTACTTC
>TRBD1|TRBJ2-1|NA|TRBV4-3
CASSQRDRGQRGVDHEQFF
TGCGCCAGCAGCCAACGGGACAGGGGGCAACGGGGGGTCGATCATGAGCAGTTCTTC
>TRBD1|TRBJ1-6|few|TRBV20-1
CSAPPRGGNSPLHF
TGCAGTGCCCCCCCCAGGGGGGGGAATTCACCCCTCCACTTT
>NA|TRBJ1-4|NA|TRBV11-1
CASTNHFGDYPTGATNEKLFF
TGTGCCAGCACCAACCACTTCGGAGATTACCCAACGGGCGCAACTAATGAAAAACTGTTTTTT
>TRBD1|TRBJ2-7|NA|TRBV6-5
CASSYSRTGGRDEQYF
TGTGCCAGCAGTTACTCACGGACAGGGGGCAGGGACGAGCAGTACTTC